This T cell receptor (beta chain) came from a study of long-term antiretroviral therapy in people with HIV. Findings and caveats of the study: Once patients were on ART, diversity went higher but still fell short of transplant donor controls.

There was at least one pre-ART PBMC sample for each donor, plus at least two post-ART PBMC samples. Treatment for every participant with HIV took place in the United States. V gave up 3 bases and J gave up 2 bases; unmatched junction bases: 10. From germline, CDR1 is LGHNA and CDR2 YSLEER. There are 16 residues in the CDR3. A note on this clone: Antigen unknown.

A v3.0 immunoSEQ assay was performed at survey level. TCRdb keeps only in-frame clones here, not all; method: immunoSEQ multiplex PCR. The sample holds tens of thousands of clones; about four fifths are singletons and the top ten take 18%. This chain links TRBV4-3 with TRBJ2-7; 7 bases agree with TRBD1. Sequences were derived from unsorted PBMCs, sampled 0.5 years before starting antiretroviral therapy. The clonotype originates from a man aged 35 to 55 with HIV. Written as DNA, the CDR3 is TGCGCCAGCAGCCACACCACCGGGACAGACCCCTACGAGCAGTACTTC. Translation gives CASSHTTGTDPYEQYF.